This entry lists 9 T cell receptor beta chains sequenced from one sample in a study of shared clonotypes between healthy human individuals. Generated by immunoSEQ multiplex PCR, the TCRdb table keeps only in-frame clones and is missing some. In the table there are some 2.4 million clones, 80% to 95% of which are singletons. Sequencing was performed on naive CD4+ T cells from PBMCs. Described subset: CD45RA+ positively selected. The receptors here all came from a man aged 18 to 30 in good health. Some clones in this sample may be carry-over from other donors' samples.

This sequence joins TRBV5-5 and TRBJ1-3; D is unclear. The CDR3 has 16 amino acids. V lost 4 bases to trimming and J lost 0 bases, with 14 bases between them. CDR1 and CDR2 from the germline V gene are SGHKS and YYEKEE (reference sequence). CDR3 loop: CASSRGLTDSGNTIYF. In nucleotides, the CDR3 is TGTGCCAGCAGCCGAGGACTTACCGACTCTGGAAACACCATATATTTT.

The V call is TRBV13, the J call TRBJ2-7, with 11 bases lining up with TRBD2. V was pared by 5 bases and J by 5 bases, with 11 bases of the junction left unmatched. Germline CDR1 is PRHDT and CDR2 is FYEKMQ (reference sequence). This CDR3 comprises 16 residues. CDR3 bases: TGTGCCAGCAGCATTCATACTAGCGGGAGAATCGACGAGCAGTACTTC. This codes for CASSIHTSGRIDEQYF.

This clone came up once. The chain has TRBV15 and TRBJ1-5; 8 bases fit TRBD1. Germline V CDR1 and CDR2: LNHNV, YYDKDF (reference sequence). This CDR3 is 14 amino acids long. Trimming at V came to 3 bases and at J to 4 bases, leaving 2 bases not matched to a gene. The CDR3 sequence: CATSRTGANQPQHF. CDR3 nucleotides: TGTGCCACCAGCAGGACAGGGGCAAATCAGCCCCAGCATTTT. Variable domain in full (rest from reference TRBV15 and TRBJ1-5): DAMVIQNPRYQVTQFGKPVTLSCSQTLNHNVMYWYQQKSSQAPKLLFHYYDKDFNNEADTPDNFQSRRPNTSFCFLDIRSPGLGDTAMYLCATSRTGANQPQHFGDGTRLSIL.

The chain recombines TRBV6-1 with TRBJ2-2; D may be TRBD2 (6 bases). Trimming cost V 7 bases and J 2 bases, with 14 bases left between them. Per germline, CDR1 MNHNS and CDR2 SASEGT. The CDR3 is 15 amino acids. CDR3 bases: TGTGCCAGCATGCTGGTACTAGCAAACACCGGGGAGCTGTTTTTT. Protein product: CASMLVLANTGELFF.

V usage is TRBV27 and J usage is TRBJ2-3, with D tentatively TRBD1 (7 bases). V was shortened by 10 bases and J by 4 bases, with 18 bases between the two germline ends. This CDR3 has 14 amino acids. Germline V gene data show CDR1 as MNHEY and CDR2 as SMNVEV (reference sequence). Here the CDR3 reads CATRGTAGSDTQYF. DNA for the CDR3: TGTGCCACCCGGGGGACAGCGGGTTCAGATACGCAGTATTTT.

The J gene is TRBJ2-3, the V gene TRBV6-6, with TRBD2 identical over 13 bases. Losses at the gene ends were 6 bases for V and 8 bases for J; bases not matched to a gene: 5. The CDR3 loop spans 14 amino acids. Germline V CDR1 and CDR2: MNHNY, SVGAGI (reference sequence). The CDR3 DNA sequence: TGTGCCAGCAGCGGACTAGCGGGGGTGCGTACGCAGTATTTT. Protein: CASSGLAGVRTQYF.

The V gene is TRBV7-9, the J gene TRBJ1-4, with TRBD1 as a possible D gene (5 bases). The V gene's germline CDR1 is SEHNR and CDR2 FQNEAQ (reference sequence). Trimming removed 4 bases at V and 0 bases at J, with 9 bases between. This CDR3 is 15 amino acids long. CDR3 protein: CASSSSGPTNEKLFF. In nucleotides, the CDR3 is TGTGCCAGCAGCTCATCAGGGCCAACTAATGAAAAACTGTTTTTT.

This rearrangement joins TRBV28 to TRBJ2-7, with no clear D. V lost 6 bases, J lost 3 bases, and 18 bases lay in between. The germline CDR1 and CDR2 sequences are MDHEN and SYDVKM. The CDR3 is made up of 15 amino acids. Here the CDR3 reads CASSRQTLVNYEQYF. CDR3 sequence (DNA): TGTGCCAGCAGCCGTCAAACCCTGGTCAACTACGAGCAGTACTTC.

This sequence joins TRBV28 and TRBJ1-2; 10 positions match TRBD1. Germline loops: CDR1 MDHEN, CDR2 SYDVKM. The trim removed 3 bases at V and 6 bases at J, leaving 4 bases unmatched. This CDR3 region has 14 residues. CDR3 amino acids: CASSLTGGVDGYTF. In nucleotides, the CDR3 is TGTGCCAGCAGTTTGACAGGGGGCGTGGATGGCTACACCTTC.